This T cell receptor beta chain was sequenced for a study of CXCR3-negative and CXCR3-positive naive CD8 T cells. Findings and caveats of the study: Most assays used freshly isolated PBMCs, as cryopreservation partially reduced CXCR3. Compared with CXCR3-negative naive cells, CXCR3-positive naive cells showed more hydrophobic TRB CDR3s. Whereas both naive subsets had comparably high diversity, memory CD8+ cells had much lower diversity. Naive CXCR3-negative cells resembled naive CXCR3-positive cells in TRBV-TRBJ usage; memory cells differed.

A word on this clonotype: Its matching antigen is unknown.

CDR3 length equals 12 residues. CDR1 and CDR2 (germline): GTSNPN, SVGIG (reference sequence). Libraries were UMI-labeled 5' RACE TRB cDNA. Reprocessing the 5' RACE reads, TCRdb reports a single entry for every CDR3 protein and omits DNA. With 84,000 or so distinct CDR3 sequences in the sample, the ten largest clones hold around 0.58%. J is TRBJ2-1 and V is TRBV30. Sequencing was carried out using naive CXCR3+ CD8+ T cells from blood. Noted subset: CD45RO-CCR7+CD27+CD95- naive CD8+ T cells expressing CXCR3 (TNR3+). The sequence was obtained from a human donor in good health. Some clones in this sample may be carry-over from other donors' samples. CDR3 sequence reads: CAWSVQDNEQFF.